This T cell receptor (beta chain) originates from a study of T cell responses to AZD1222 COVID-19 vaccine. Study observations and caveats: Females made up more of the donors, who were largely white British, and clonal diversity may have come out too low. Mapped onto spike, vaccine-associated CD4 TCRs spanned it and were dominant at 160-218 and 743-854. Seropositive at baseline were only five or six AZD1222 recipients.

About this clone: Its antigen remains unknown.

Only in-frame clones appear in the TCRdb table, and some are missing; sequencing was by immunoSEQ multiplex PCR. The data hold around 110,000 clones, with about 90% observed a single time. Second-dose schedules of about 4 or about 12 weeks were combined. The TCR was taken from an adult who received the AZD1222 COVID-19 vaccine. The sequences come from peripheral blood, collected 28 days after the second AZD1222 dose.

As DNA, the CDR3 is TGTGCCAGCAGTCCAGGGACAGGGGGAGTGAATGAGCAGTTCTTC. The encoded protein is CASSPGTGGVNEQFF. The J gene is TRBJ2-1, the V gene TRBV28; 11 positions agree with TRBD1. J gave up 7 bases and V 5 bases, and 7 bases lay outside the gene matches. The CDR3 has 15 residues. Germline values: CDR1 MDHEN, CDR2 SYDVKM.